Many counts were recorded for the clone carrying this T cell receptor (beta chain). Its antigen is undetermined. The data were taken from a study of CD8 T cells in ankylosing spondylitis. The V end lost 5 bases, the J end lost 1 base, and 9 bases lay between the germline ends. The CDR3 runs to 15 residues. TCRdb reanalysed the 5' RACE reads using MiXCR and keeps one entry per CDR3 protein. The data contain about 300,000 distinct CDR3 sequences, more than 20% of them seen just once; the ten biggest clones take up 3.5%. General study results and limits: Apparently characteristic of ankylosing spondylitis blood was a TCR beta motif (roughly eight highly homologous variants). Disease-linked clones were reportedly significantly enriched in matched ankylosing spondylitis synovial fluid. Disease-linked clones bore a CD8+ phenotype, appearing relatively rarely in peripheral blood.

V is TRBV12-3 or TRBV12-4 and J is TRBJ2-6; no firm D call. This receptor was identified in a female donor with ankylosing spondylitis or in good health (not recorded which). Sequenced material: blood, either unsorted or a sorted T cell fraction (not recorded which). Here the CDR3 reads CASSLDSSGANVLTF. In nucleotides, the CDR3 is TGTGCCAGCAGTCTAGACTCTTCTGGGGCCAACGTCCTGACTTTC.